A selection of T cell receptor beta chains follows, all from one sample in a study of shared clonotypes between healthy human individuals. The method was immunoSEQ multiplex PCR; TCRdb's version includes in-frame clones alone and lacks a portion of them. The table has about 2 million clones, just under 95% seen once. Input material: naive CD8+ T cells sorted from blood. These receptors came from a young man in good health. Each CDR3 is given with its conserved first and last residue. A D gene is named only where the DNA matches it firmly. The size field is filled for only some rows; it gives once, few, many or a size class.

v_call	clone_size	j_call	d_call	cdr3_aa	cdr3_nt
TRBV4-1	-	TRBJ2-7	-	CASSQGTANYEQYF	TGCGCCAGCAGCCAAGGAACAGCCAACTACGAGCAGTACTTC
TRBV7-9	-	TRBJ1-1	-	CASSLVRGAGTEAFF	TGTGCCAGCAGCTTAGTTAGGGGGGCAGGCACTGAAGCTTTCTTT
TRBV7-9	once	TRBJ1-1	-	CASIGGTNTEAFF	TGTGCCAGCATAGGGGGTACGAACACTGAAGCTTTCTTT
TRBV19	-	TRBJ1-5	-	CASNGLWTHNQPQHF	TGTGCCAGTAATGGCTTATGGACTCACAATCAGCCCCAGCATTTT
TRBV15	-	TRBJ2-3	-	CATSRVGVTDTQYF	TGTGCCACCAGCAGAGTAGGGGTCACAGATACGCAGTATTTT
TRBV6-6	-	TRBJ2-7	-	CASSYQAAEFWEQYF	TGTGCCAGCAGTTACCAGGCAGCCGAATTTTGGGAGCAGTACTTC
TRBV6-6	-	TRBJ2-7	TRBD1	CASSYGTGGTEQYF	TGTGCCAGCAGTTACGGGACAGGGGGCACCGAGCAGTACTTC
TRBV13	-	TRBJ1-2	TRBD1	CASSLPGTGDYGYTF	TGTGCCAGCAGCCTACCAGGGACAGGCGACTATGGCTACACCTTC
TRBV7-2	-	TRBJ1-5	TRBD1	CASSSGTGRNQPQHF	TGTGCCAGCAGTTCCGGGACAGGGAGGAATCAGCCCCAGCATTTT
TRBV27	once	TRBJ2-7	-	CASSGWQDGYEQYF	TGTGCCAGCAGTGGTTGGCAGGACGGCTACGAGCAGTACTTC
TRBV7-6	-	TRBJ2-2	TRBD1	CASSFMGQYAGELFF	TGTGCCAGCAGCTTTATGGGACAGTACGCCGGGGAGCTGTTTTTT
TRBV25-1	-	TRBJ2-1	-	CASCEVGGRGNEQFF	TGTGCCAGCTGCGAAGTGGGGGGACGGGGCAATGAGCAGTTCTTC
TRBV6-1	-	TRBJ1-1	-	CASWIGGMNTEAFF	TGTGCCAGCTGGATCGGGGGGATGAACACTGAAGCTTTCTTT
TRBV2	-	TRBJ2-7	-	CASSDSGLTYNYEQYF	TGTGCCAGCAGTGATTCGGGGCTAACATACAACTACGAGCAGTACTTC
TRBV5-1	-	TRBJ1-1	-	CASSLDGMNTEAFF	TGCGCCAGCAGCCTGGACGGGATGAACACTGAAGCTTTCTTT
TRBV9	-	TRBJ2-1	-	CASSTGAMNEQFF	TGTGCCAGCAGCACGGGGGCTATGAATGAGCAGTTCTTC
TRBV28	-	TRBJ2-1	-	CASSLRGLVHEQFF	TGTGCCAGCAGCCTTAGGGGTTTGGTCCATGAGCAGTTCTTC
TRBV4-3	-	TRBJ2-5	-	CASSQEGEETQYF	TGCGCCAGCAGCCAAGAGGGGGAGGAGACCCAGTACTTC
TRBV9	-	TRBJ2-7	-	CASSVGGGVREQYF	TGTGCCAGCAGCGTAGGAGGCGGTGTACGCGAGCAGTACTTC
TRBV4-3	-	TRBJ1-4	TRBD1	CASSQPGTGDEKLFF	TGCGCCAGCAGCCAACCCGGGACAGGGGATGAAAAACTGTTTTTT
TRBV6-1	-	TRBJ2-7	-	CASSSSSSYEQYF	TGTGCCAGCAGCTCTTCGAGCTCCTACGAGCAGTACTTC
TRBV7-8	-	TRBJ1-2	TRBD1	CASSVKGQAYNYGYTF	TGTGCCAGCAGCGTGAAGGGACAGGCGTACAACTATGGCTACACCTTC
TRBV2	-	TRBJ2-7	-	CASSGYAYEQYF	TGTGCCAGCAGTGGGTATGCCTACGAGCAGTACTTC
TRBV4-3	once	TRBJ2-6	TRBD1	CASSSDRTGANVLTF	TGCGCCAGCAGCTCGGACAGGACTGGGGCCAACGTCCTGACTTTC
TRBV6-6	-	TRBJ2-4	TRBD1	CASTLDRTLDIQYF	TGTGCCAGCACCCTGGACAGGACGTTGGACATTCAGTACTTC
TRBV10-1	-	TRBJ2-3	-	CASSELAETTDTQYF	TGCGCCAGCAGTGAATTAGCGGAGACCACAGATACGCAGTATTTT
TRBV30	-	TRBJ1-5	-	CAWSLGSGQPQHF	TGTGCCTGGAGTCTAGGGAGTGGTCAGCCCCAGCATTTT
TRBV27	-	TRBJ1-2	-	CASSPDRFYGYTF	TGTGCCAGCAGTCCGGACAGATTCTATGGCTACACCTTC
TRBV4-3	-	TRBJ2-3	-	CASSQNGGLTDTQYF	TGCGCCAGCAGCCAGAACGGGGGGCTTACAGATACGCAGTATTTT
TRBV5-4	-	TRBJ1-1	-	CASSLGPGYNTEAFF	TGTGCCAGCAGCTTGGGGCCCGGGTACAACACTGAAGCTTTCTTT
TRBV5-1	-	TRBJ2-5	TRBD1	CASSPGTATLYQETQYF	TGCGCCAGCAGTCCCGGGACAGCAACTCTATACCAAGAGACCCAGTACTTC
TRBV7-2	-	TRBJ2-7	-	CASSSWTTTYEQYF	TGTGCCAGCAGCTCGTGGACCACCACCTACGAGCAGTACTTC
TRBV5-1	-	TRBJ1-4	-	CASSLGTVNNEKLFF	TGCGCCAGCAGCCTAGGGACCGTGAATAATGAAAAACTGTTTTTT
TRBV6-5	-	TRBJ2-3	-	CASSSGRTDTQYF	TGTGCCAGCAGTTCAGGGAGAACAGATACGCAGTATTTT
TRBV28	-	TRBJ2-7	-	CASGEPGERDYEQYF	TGTGCCAGCGGGGAACCGGGAGAGAGAGACTACGAGCAGTACTTC
TRBV7-2	-	TRBJ2-7	-	CASSSPTGGGLYEQYF	TGTGCCAGCAGCTCTCCGACTGGCGGGGGCCTCTACGAGCAGTACTTC
TRBV7-6	-	TRBJ2-2	-	CASSYRQSLALNTGELFF	TGTGCCAGCAGCTACCGCCAGTCCTTGGCCCTGAACACCGGGGAGCTGTTTTTT
TRBV30	-	TRBJ1-1	TRBD1	CAWTSVPGQGAGTEAFF	TGTGCCTGGACAAGCGTCCCGGGACAGGGGGCGGGTACTGAAGCTTTCTTT
TRBV19	-	TRBJ2-7	TRBD2	CASSFSGSLGEQYF	TGTGCCAGTAGTTTTAGCGGGAGTCTTGGTGAGCAGTACTTC
TRBV7-9	-	TRBJ2-7	-	CASQTGAQYEQYF	TGTGCCAGCCAGACAGGCGCCCAGTACGAGCAGTACTTC
TRBV7-2	-	TRBJ2-3	TRBD2	CASSLLRSSGGSADTQYF	TGTGCCAGCAGCTTACTGAGGTCTAGCGGGGGGTCCGCAGATACGCAGTATTTT
TRBV18	-	TRBJ2-3	TRBD2	CASSPQLAKEELGYTDTQYF	TGTGCCAGCTCACCCCAACTAGCGAAAGAGGAACTGGGCTACACAGATACGCAGTATTTT
TRBV12-2	-	TRBJ1-2	-	CASRFSYSGQGYLYTF	TGTGCAAGTCGCTTTTCGTACTCGGGACAGGGCTACCTTTACACCTTC
TRBV7-9	-	TRBJ2-3	-	CASSPRGAVGTDTQYF	TGTGCCAGCAGCCCCCGGGGGGCCGTCGGCACAGATACGCAGTATTTT
TRBV12-5	-	TRBJ2-7	-	CASGKGQLNYEQYF	TGTGCTAGTGGTAAAGGACAGTTAAACTACGAGCAGTACTTC
TRBV19	-	TRBJ1-1	TRBD1	CASSRDRPYWPEAFF	TGTGCCAGTAGTAGGGACAGGCCCTATTGGCCTGAAGCTTTCTTT
TRBV20-1	-	TRBJ2-7	-	CSLPGYEQYF	TGCAGTTTACCGGGTTACGAGCAGTACTTC
TRBV5-6	-	TRBJ2-7	TRBD1	CASSPRDRGFEQYF	TGTGCCAGCAGTCCCCGGGACAGGGGTTTCGAGCAGTACTTC
TRBV25-1	-	TRBJ2-5	TRBD1	CASSARDRDQETQYF	TGTGCCAGCAGTGCCCGGGACAGGGATCAAGAGACCCAGTACTTC
TRBV13	-	TRBJ2-5	TRBD1	CASSSGGTGETQYF	TGTGCCAGCAGCTCAGGGGGCACCGGTGAGACCCAGTACTTC
TRBV7-6	-	TRBJ1-6	-	CASSPDLAENSPLHF	TGTGCCAGCAGCCCAGACCTTGCTGAAAATTCACCCCTCCACTTT
TRBV30	-	TRBJ1-1	-	CAWRINTEAFF	TGTGCCTGGAGAATAAACACTGAAGCTTTCTTT
TRBV19	few	TRBJ1-6	-	CASSIEGVGSPLHF	TGTGCCAGTAGTATAGAGGGGGTAGGATCACCCCTCCACTTT